This is a list of T cell receptor beta chains from one sample in a study of T cell repertoires in cytomegalovirus infection. TCRdb called the reads again in MiXCR, with one record for every CDR3 protein. Of 300,000 to 400,000 distinct CDR3 sequences detected, over 7.5% appear once; the ten largest clones hold around 4.5%. Sample: PBMCs. The receptors come from a human donor in good health (CMV status not recorded). Some clones in this sample may be carry-over from other donors' samples. The CDR3 runs from the conserved cysteine through the conserved F or W. Each record gives: V gene, clone size, CDR3 length, D gene, J gene, CDR3 DNA, CDR3 protein. D genes are given only for firm matches. Clone size is given for some rows only: seen once, a few or many times, or a class if the clone is expanded.

V: TRBV4-2
size: NA
length: 17
D: NA
J: TRBJ1-5
DNA: TGTGCCAGCAGCCAAGAATACCGGGAAGTAGGCAATCAGCCCCAGCATTTT
CDR3: CASSQEYREVGNQPQHF

V: TRBV28
size: few
length: 13
D: NA
J: TRBJ2-7
DNA: TGTGCCAGCAGTCCTCGGAACAAACAAAAGCAGTACTTC
CDR3: CASSPRNKQKQYF

V: TRBV25-1
size: many
length: 18
D: TRBD1
J: TRBJ1-2
DNA: TGTGCCAGCAGTGAATATTCCCCAGGGGGGGGTAGTATAGATGGCTACACCTTC
CDR3: CASSEYSPGGGSIDGYTF

V: TRBV20-1
size: NA
length: 14
D: TRBD1
J: TRBJ1-5
DNA: TGCAGTGCTAGGTACCAACAGGGGAATCAGCCCCAGCATTTT
CDR3: CSARYQQGNQPQHF

V: TRBV25-1
size: NA
length: 14
D: NA
J: TRBJ2-4
DNA: TGTGCCAGCAGTGAAGTAGGGGCCAAAAACATTCAGTACTTC
CDR3: CASSEVGAKNIQYF

V: TRBV27
size: NA
length: 14
D: NA
J: TRBJ1-2
DNA: TGTGCCAGCAGCCCGCCAGGACGGGTGAGAGGCTACACCTTC
CDR3: CASSPPGRVRGYTF

V: TRBV6-1
size: NA
length: 13
D: NA
J: TRBJ1-5
DNA: TGTGCCAGCAGTGATGTGCCCCAGCTGCCCCAGCATTTT
CDR3: CASSDVPQLPQHF

V: TRBV20-1
size: NA
length: 13
D: TRBD2
J: TRBJ2-3
DNA: TGCAGTGCTAGACTAGCGGGAGTAGATACGCAGTATTTT
CDR3: CSARLAGVDTQYF

V: TRBV7-2
size: few
length: 15
D: TRBD2
J: TRBJ2-7
DNA: TGTGCCAGCAGCGAAACTAGCGGGAGGGCCAACGAGCAGTACTTC
CDR3: CASSETSGRANEQYF

V: TRBV7-3
size: NA
length: 14
D: TRBD2
J: TRBJ2-7
DNA: TGTGCCAGCAGCTTATCCAGCGGGAGTAACGAGCAGTACTTC
CDR3: CASSLSSGSNEQYF